Below, one T cell receptor (beta chain) is given with its context. V was shortened by 0 bases and J by 5 bases, with 19 bases between the two germline ends. CDR3 length: 16 residues. Germline lookup yields CDR1 SQVTM and CDR2 ANQGSEA. The table came from immunoSEQ multiplex PCR; TCRdb's copy has only in-frame clones and leaves some out. The data show about 440,000 clones, approximately 90% seen once. The data derive from a study of blood T cell repertoires in COVID-19. Study-level background: T cells, B-cell-depleted T cells, or PBMCs provided the cDNA or gDNA that served as material.

Sequencing was done on a sample of PBMCs or T cells enriched from blood (not recorded which). V gene TRBV29-1 combines with J gene TRBJ2-5, with D possibly TRBD1 on 6 matching bases. The receptor comes from a woman aged 18-29 years with acute COVID-19. CDR3 region: CSVEDTGSMAFETQYF. CDR3 nucleotides: TGCAGCGTTGAAGATACAGGGTCAATGGCTTTTGAGACCCAGTACTTC.